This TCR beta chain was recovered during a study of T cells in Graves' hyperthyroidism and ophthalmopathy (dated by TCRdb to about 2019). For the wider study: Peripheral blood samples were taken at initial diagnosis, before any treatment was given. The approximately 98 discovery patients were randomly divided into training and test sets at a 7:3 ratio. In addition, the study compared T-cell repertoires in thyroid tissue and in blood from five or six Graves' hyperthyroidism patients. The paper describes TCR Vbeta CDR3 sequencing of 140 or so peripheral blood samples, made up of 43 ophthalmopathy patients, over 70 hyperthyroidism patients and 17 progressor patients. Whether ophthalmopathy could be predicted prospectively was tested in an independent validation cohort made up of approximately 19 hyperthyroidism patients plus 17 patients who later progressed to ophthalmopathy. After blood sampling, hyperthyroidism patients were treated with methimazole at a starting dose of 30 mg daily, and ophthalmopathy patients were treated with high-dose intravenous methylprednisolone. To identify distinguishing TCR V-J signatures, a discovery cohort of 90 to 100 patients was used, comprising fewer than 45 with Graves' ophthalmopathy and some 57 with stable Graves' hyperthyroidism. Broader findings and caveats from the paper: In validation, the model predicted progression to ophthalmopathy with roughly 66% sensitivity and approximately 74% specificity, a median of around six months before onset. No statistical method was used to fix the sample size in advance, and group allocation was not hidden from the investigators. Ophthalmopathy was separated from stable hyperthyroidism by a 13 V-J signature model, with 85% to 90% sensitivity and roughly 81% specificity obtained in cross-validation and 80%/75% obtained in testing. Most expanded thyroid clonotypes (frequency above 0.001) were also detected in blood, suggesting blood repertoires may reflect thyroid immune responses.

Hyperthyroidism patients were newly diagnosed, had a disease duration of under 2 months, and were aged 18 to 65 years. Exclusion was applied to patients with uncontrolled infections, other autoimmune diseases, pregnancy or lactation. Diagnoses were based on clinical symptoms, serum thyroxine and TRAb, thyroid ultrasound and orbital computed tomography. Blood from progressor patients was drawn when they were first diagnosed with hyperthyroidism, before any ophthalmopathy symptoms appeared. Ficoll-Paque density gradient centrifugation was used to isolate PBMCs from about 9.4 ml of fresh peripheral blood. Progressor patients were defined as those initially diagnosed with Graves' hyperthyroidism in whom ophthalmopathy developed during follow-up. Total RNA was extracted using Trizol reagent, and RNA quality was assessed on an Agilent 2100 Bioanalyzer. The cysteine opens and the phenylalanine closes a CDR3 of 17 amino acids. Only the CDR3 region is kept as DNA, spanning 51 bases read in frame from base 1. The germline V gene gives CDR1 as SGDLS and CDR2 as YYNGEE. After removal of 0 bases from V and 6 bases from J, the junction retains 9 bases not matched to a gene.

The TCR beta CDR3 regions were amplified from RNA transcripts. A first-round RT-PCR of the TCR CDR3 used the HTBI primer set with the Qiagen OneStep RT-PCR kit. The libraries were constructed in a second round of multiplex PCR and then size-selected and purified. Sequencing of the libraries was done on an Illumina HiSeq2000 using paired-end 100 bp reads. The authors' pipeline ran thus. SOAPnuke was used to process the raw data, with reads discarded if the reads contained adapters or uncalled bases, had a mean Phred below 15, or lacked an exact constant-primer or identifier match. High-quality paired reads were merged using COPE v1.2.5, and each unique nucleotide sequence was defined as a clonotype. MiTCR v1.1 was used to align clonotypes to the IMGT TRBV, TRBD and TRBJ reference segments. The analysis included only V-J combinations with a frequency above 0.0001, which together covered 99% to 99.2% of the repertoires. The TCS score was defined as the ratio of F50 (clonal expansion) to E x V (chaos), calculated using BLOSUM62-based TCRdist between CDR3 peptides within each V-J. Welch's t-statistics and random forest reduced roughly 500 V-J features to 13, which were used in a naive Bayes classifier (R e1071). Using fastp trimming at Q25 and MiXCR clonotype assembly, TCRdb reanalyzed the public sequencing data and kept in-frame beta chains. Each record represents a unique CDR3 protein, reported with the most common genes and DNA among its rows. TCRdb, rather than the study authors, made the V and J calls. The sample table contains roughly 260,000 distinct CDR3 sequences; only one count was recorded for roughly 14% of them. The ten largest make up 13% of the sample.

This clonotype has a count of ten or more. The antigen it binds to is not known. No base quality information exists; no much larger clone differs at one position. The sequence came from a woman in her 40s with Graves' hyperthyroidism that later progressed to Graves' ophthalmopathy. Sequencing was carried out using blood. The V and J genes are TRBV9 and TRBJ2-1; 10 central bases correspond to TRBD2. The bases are TGTGCCAGCAGCGTAGCTAAAGCGGGAGGGCATGTCAATGAGCAGTTCTTC. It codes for CASSVAKAGGHVNEQFF.